These 26 T cell receptor beta chains were sequenced from one sample in a study of blood T cell repertoires in COVID-19. Only in-frame clones appear in the TCRdb table, and some are missing; sequencing was by immunoSEQ multiplex PCR. The sample yields more than 110,000 clones, 88% seen once. Source material: peripheral blood. Receptors originate from a man between 45 and 60 years old with active or convalescent COVID-19.

This clone was recorded once. V gene TRBV27 combines with J gene TRBJ2-7; 7 positions agree with TRBD1. Germline V gives CDR1 MNHEY, CDR2 SMNVEV (reference sequence). After removal of 6 bases from V and 4 bases from J, the junction contained 6 bases not matched to a gene. This CDR3 region has 13 residues. The CDR3 loop is CASRGRGFYEQYF. CDR3 coding DNA: TGTGCCAGCAGGGGCAGGGGGTTTTACGAGCAGTACTTC.

The chain joins TRBV5-1 to TRBJ1-1, with D uncertain. Germline V CDR1 and CDR2: SGHRS, YFSETQ. The ends were cut back, 1 base at V and 4 bases at J, with 14 bases in the middle. CDR3 length equals 15 residues. CDR3 nucleotide sequence: TGCGCCAGCAGCTTGACCGCCGGGTTGGGCACTGAAGCTTTCTTT. Amino acids: CASSLTAGLGTEAFF.

CDR3 bases: TGTGCCAGCAGGATCGGCGGAGCTAGCACAGATACGCAGTATTTT. Protein product: CASRIGGASTDTQYF. The chain has TRBV6-5 and TRBJ2-3; no definite D call. This CDR3 has 15 amino acids. Germline V gene data show CDR1 as MNHEY and CDR2 as SVGAGI. The V end lost 6 bases, the J end lost 0 bases, and 13 bases lay between the germline ends.

CDR3 in amino acids: CASSLARPGTVRIPGANVLTF. Written as DNA, the CDR3 is TGTGCCAGCAGCTTAGCCCGTCCCGGGACAGTACGTATCCCTGGGGCCAACGTCCTGACTTTC. The V and J genes are TRBV7-2 and TRBJ2-6; 7 bases align to TRBD1. The CDR3 loop spans 21 amino acids. Trimming removed 0 bases from V and 2 bases from J; junction bases left unmatched: 16. The germline gives CDR1 SGHTA, CDR2 FQGNSA.

The rearrangement joins TRBV2 to TRBJ1-3, with 10 bases identical to TRBD1. The CDR3 consists of 15 residues. V was clipped by 4 bases and J by 2 bases; unmatched bases: 2. The germline CDR1 and CDR2 sequences are SNHLY and FYNNEI. The chain's CDR3 is CASSGGTGAGNTIYF. CDR3 coding DNA: TGTGCCAGCAGTGGGGGGACAGGGGCTGGAAACACCATATATTTT.

V is TRBV4-1 and J is TRBJ1-1, with TRBD1 matching over 8 bases. The CDR3 spans 14 residues. Trimming at V came to 1 base and at J to 12 bases, leaving 10 bases not matched to a gene. Per germline, CDR1 MGHRA and CDR2 YSYEKL. The CDR3 sequence: CASSQANRDRKTFF. Here the CDR3 DNA reads TGCGCCAGCAGCCAAGCTAACCGGGACAGGAAAACTTTCTTT.

This clone was picked up a small number of times. This sequence joins TRBV5-3 and TRBJ1-6, with 8 nucleotides matching TRBD1. TRBV5-3 is reported as an ORF; its role is uncertain. The CDR3 is 14 residues long. V trimming: 8 bases; J trimming: 8 bases; junction bases outside the gene matches: 9. CDR3 sequence reads: CASKKGQGYSPLHF. Here the CDR3 DNA reads TGTGCCAGTAAAAAAGGACAGGGCTATTCACCCCTCCACTTT.

The chain links TRBV10-2 to TRBJ2-1; D might be TRBD1 (5 bases). This CDR3 is built from 15 residues. V lost 3 bases to trimming and J lost 4 bases, with 13 bases between them. Germline CDR1 reads WSHSY; CDR2 reads SAAADI. CDR3 in amino acids: CASSDARGAYNEQFF. As DNA, the CDR3 is TGCGCCAGCAGTGACGCCCGTGGGGCTTACAATGAGCAGTTCTTC.

This chain connects TRBV4-2 to TRBJ2-7, with 13 bases aligning to TRBD2. Germline assignment: CDR1 LGHNA and CDR2 YNFKEQ. The CDR3 loop spans 15 amino acids. V lost 4 bases to trimming and J lost 6 bases; unmatched junction nucleotides: 6. In DNA, the CDR3 is TGTGCCAGCAGCCGGACTAGCGGGAGTCTAAGCGAGCAGTACTTC. Protein product: CASSRTSGSLSEQYF.

This clone was counted between two and nine times. The chain links TRBV6-4 to TRBJ1-5, with 10 bases aligning to TRBD1. V shed 4 bases and J 4 bases; nucleotides not matched to a gene: 13. Germline CDR1 MRHNA, CDR2 SNTAGT. The CDR3 has 18 amino acids. The CDR3 DNA reads TGTGCCAGCAGTGTCTTTCGGGACAGGGGAAAAGAGAATCAGCCCCAGCATTTT. Translation: CASSVFRDRGKENQPQHF.

This sequence joins TRBV14 and TRBJ2-7; 11 bases are shared with TRBD2. This CDR3 has 14 residues. Trimming took 2 bases from V and 6 from J; bases not matched to a gene: 3. CDR1 is SGHDN, CDR2 FVKESK, per germline. CDR3 bases: TGTGCCAGCAGCCAACTAGCGGGAGGTGCCGAGCAGTACTTC. As protein: CASSQLAGGAEQYF.

This clone appeared a few times. The chain joins TRBV5-4 to TRBJ2-2; D is perhaps TRBD1 (6 bases). This CDR3 is built from 14 residues. Germline V lookup: CDR1 SGHNT, CDR2 YYREEE (reference sequence). V dropped 1 base and J dropped 7 bases, with 11 bases sitting between them. The CDR3 sequence: CASSLPQGHGELFF. In nucleotides, the CDR3 is TGTGCCAGCAGCTTGCCGCAGGGGCACGGGGAGCTGTTTTTT.

The chain links TRBV5-1 to TRBJ2-3, with 11 bases identical to TRBD2. J was trimmed by 4 bases and V by 5 bases; bases with no gene match: 6. The germline V gene encodes CDR1 SGHRS and CDR2 YFSETQ. This CDR3 has 15 amino acids. The CDR3 here is CASRLAGVGSDTQYF. CDR3 nucleotide sequence: TGCGCCAGCAGACTAGCGGGAGTGGGCTCAGATACGCAGTATTTT.

This rearrangement joins TRBV28 to TRBJ2-1, with 10 bases identical to TRBD2. Losses at the gene ends were 2 bases for V and 0 bases for J; bases not matched to a gene: 16. Germline V gene sequence: CDR1 MDHEN, CDR2 SYDVKM. The CDR3 consists of 21 residues. The CDR3 nucleotides are TGTGCCAGCAGTTTAGGGCGGCTAGCGGGAGCGTACACACGCTCCTACAATGAGCAGTTCTTC. Protein: CASSLGRLAGAYTRSYNEQFF.

This clone has more than one count but fewer than ten. The J gene is TRBJ1-2, the V gene TRBV28, with a tentative D call TRBD1 (5 bases). The germline gives CDR1 MDHEN, CDR2 SYDVKM. V was clipped by 2 bases and J by 2 bases, with 9 bases between them. This CDR3 contains 14 residues. CDR3 bases: TGTGCCAGCAGTTTAAACAGGAGAAACTATGGCTACACCTTC. It is translated as CASSLNRRNYGYTF.

This chain connects TRBV10-3 to TRBJ2-3; 7 bases line up with TRBD2. This CDR3 comprises 15 residues. Germline V lookup: CDR1 ENHRY, CDR2 SYGVKD. The J segment lost 0 bases and the V segment lost 8 bases, leaving 8 bases of the junction unmatched. This chain's CDR3 is CAIHSGDTSTDTQYF. The CDR3 DNA sequence: TGTGCCATCCACAGCGGGGATACTAGCACAGATACGCAGTATTTT.

The chain uses TRBV18 and TRBJ2-3; 8 bases are a match to TRBD2. V lost 0 bases to trimming and J lost 1 base; unmatched junction nucleotides: 6. This CDR3 region has 17 residues. Germline CDR1 is KGHSH and CDR2 is LQKENI. CDR3 protein: CASSPPSSGSRTDTQYF. Here the CDR3 DNA reads TGTGCCAGCTCACCACCGTCGAGCGGGAGCCGCACAGATACGCAGTATTTT.

The V gene is TRBV28, the J gene TRBJ1-6, with 8 bases matching TRBD1. The J segment lost 7 bases and the V segment lost 6 bases, leaving 5 bases of the junction unmatched. Per germline, CDR1 MDHEN and CDR2 SYDVKM. There are 14 residues in the CDR3. In DNA form, the CDR3 reads TGTGCCAGCAGGAGGACAGGGCGCAATTCACCCCTCCACTTT. Amino acid sequence: CASRRTGRNSPLHF. The variable domain in full, completed from reference TRBV28 and TRBJ1-6, reads DVKVTQSSRYLVKRTGEKVFLECVQDMDHENMFWYRQDPGLGLRLIYFSYDVKMKEKGDIPEGYSVSREKKERFSLILESASTNQTSMYLCASRRTGRNSPLHFGNGTRLTVT.

The chain is built from TRBV19 and TRBJ2-7; D is unresolved. Deletions cut 3 bases from V and 0 bases from J, with 12 bases between. Germline V CDR1 and CDR2: LNHDA, SQIVND (reference sequence). CDR3 length equals 15 residues. Here the CDR3 DNA reads TGTGCCAGTAGTATGAACTACCCGGGCTCCTACGAGCAGTACTTC. Residues: CASSMNYPGSYEQYF.

This clone was detected once. This chain connects TRBV20-1 to TRBJ1-5, with D maybe TRBD1 (6 bases). This CDR3 has 12 amino acids. CDR1 is DFQATT, CDR2 SNEGSKA, per germline (reference sequence). The V end was cut by 3 bases, the J end by 7 bases, with 10 bases between. The DNA of the CDR3 is TGCAGTGCTAGTGGGACACAACAGCCCCAGCATTTT. Its translation is CSASGTQQPQHF.

This rearrangement joins TRBV18 to TRBJ2-1; 8 positions agree with TRBD1. Germline assignment: CDR1 KGHSH and CDR2 LQKENI. This CDR3 has 13 residues. The ends lost 6 bases at V and 4 bases at J; junction bases unmatched: 2. DNA for the CDR3: TGTGCCAGCTCCGGGGACAGGTACAATGAGCAGTTCTTC. It is translated as CASSGDRYNEQFF.

The V gene is TRBV5-4, the J gene TRBJ2-5; 13 nucleotides match TRBD2. The CDR3 has 18 residues. Germline lookup yields CDR1 SGHNT and CDR2 YYREEE (reference sequence). V dropped 3 bases and J dropped 0; count of bases not matched to a gene: 8. The CDR3 here is CASSSPGLAGQYQETQYF. DNA for the CDR3: TGTGCCAGCAGCTCCCCGGGACTAGCGGGACAGTACCAAGAGACCCAGTACTTC.

This chain joins TRBV5-6 and TRBJ2-6; 10 bases line up with TRBD2. The CDR3 has 17 amino acids. Germline V gene data show CDR1 as SGHDT and CDR2 as YYEEEE. The junction had 4 bases not matched to a gene; V was cut back by 0 bases and J by 4 bases. The CDR3 loop reads CASSLASGSTGANVLTF. In DNA form, the CDR3 reads TGTGCCAGCAGCTTGGCTAGCGGGAGTACGGGGGCCAACGTCCTGACTTTC.

The J gene is TRBJ1-5, the V gene TRBV28, with D possibly matching TRBD1 (6 bases). Per germline, CDR1 MDHEN and CDR2 SYDVKM. V lost 4 bases to trimming and J lost 0 bases, with 13 bases between them. The CDR3 sequence is 16 residues long. The CDR3 loop is CASSWRQAISNQPQHF. The CDR3 nucleotides read TGTGCCAGCAGTTGGCGACAGGCCATTAGCAATCAGCCCCAGCATTTT.

This chain uses TRBV6-4 with TRBJ2-1; 14 bases line up with TRBD2. Trimming at V came to 2 bases and at J to 9 bases, leaving 0 bases not matched to a gene. The germline V gene has CDR1 MRHNA and CDR2 SNTAGT. The CDR3 has 14 amino acids. The CDR3 sequence is CASSDGTSGSEQFF. The CDR3 nucleotides are TGTGCCAGCAGTGACGGGACTAGCGGGAGTGAGCAGTTCTTC.

The rearrangement links TRBV7-3 to TRBJ2-2, with 7 bases identical to TRBD2. The CDR3 loop spans 16 amino acids. J was trimmed by 4 bases and V by 5 bases; bases with no gene match: 10. CDR1 and CDR2 from the germline V gene are SGHTA and FQGTGA. In nucleotides, the CDR3 is TGTGCCAGCAGCCGACTAGCCGGCTTGAGCACCGGGGAGCTGTTTTTT. It is translated as CASSRLAGLSTGELFF.